The 7 T cell receptor beta chains given below trace back to one sample, sequenced in a study of graft-versus-host responses after intestinal transplantation. Assay used: immunoSEQ multiplex PCR; TCRdb lists only in-frame clones, some missing. The table lists some 120,000 clones, about nine tenths of them singletons. No cognate antigen is known for these TCRs. The sample was unstimulated CD4+ T cells sorted from spleen or lymph node cells, taken before intestinal transplant. The receptors were gathered from a human donor who received an intestinal transplant.

The V call is TRBV7-6, the J call TRBJ1-2, with 8 bases that match TRBD1. The CDR3 runs to 13 residues. Germline assignment: CDR1 SGHVS and CDR2 FNYEAQ. Trimming at V came to 2 bases and at J to 8 bases, leaving 4 bases not matched to a gene. The CDR3 here is CASSLRTGRGYTF. In nucleotides, the CDR3 is TGTGCCAGCAGCTTACGGACAGGGCGCGGCTACACCTTC.

The chain couples TRBV28 to TRBJ2-3; D unresolved. CDR1 and CDR2 (germline): MDHEN, SYDVKM. The CDR3 sequence is 14 residues long. Trimming removed 7 bases at V and 4 bases at J, with 15 bases between. CDR3 loop: CASTTPARSDTQYF. CDR3 in DNA: TGTGCCAGCACCACCCCCGCCAGATCAGATACGCAGTATTTT.

The chain is built from TRBV6-5 and TRBJ1-1; 10 positions agree with TRBD1. The V gene's germline CDR1 is MNHEY and CDR2 SVGAGI. The CDR3 length is 14 residues. J was trimmed by 3 bases and V by 6 bases; bases with no gene match: 4. The CDR3 loop reads CASRRGTGDTEAFF. The DNA of the CDR3 is TGTGCCAGCAGACGAGGGACAGGGGACACTGAAGCTTTCTTT.

This clone was detected only once. This chain uses TRBV25-1 with TRBJ2-7; D is uncertain. CDR1 is MGHDK, CDR2 SYGVNS, per germline. V was clipped by 3 bases and J by 0 bases, with 9 bases between them. This CDR3 comprises 14 residues. The chain's CDR3 is CASSDPRSSYEQYF. Written as DNA, the CDR3 is TGTGCCAGCAGTGACCCTAGGAGCTCCTACGAGCAGTACTTC.

The genes are TRBV27 and TRBJ1-5; TRBD1 agrees at 7 bases. Germline assignment: CDR1 MNHEY and CDR2 SMNVEV (reference sequence). V lost 2 bases, J lost 6 bases, and 13 bases stayed unmatched. The CDR3 has 17 amino acids. Here the CDR3 reads CASSLNPGPGGFQPQHF. CDR3 in DNA: TGTGCCAGCAGTTTAAACCCGGGGCCAGGGGGATTTCAGCCCCAGCATTTT.

The chain is built from TRBV5-4 and TRBJ2-5; 10 bases fit TRBD2. Trimming cost V 3 bases and J 6 bases; bases outside gene matches: 11. There are 16 residues in the CDR3. Germline CDR1 reads SGHNT; CDR2 reads YYREEE (reference sequence). CDR3: CASSSQGSGRRKTQYF. In DNA, the CDR3 is TGTGCCAGCAGCTCCCAGGGTAGCGGGAGGAGGAAGACCCAGTACTTC.

The chain combines TRBV2 with TRBJ1-5; 7 bases are a match to TRBD1. CDR3 size: 15 residues. The germline V gene has CDR1 SNHLY and CDR2 FYNNEI. V lost 4 bases and J lost 1; bases outside the gene matches: 4. The CDR3 is CASSVQGVSNQPQHF. Written as DNA, the CDR3 is TGTGCCAGCAGTGTGCAGGGGGTGAGCAATCAGCCCCAGCATTTT.